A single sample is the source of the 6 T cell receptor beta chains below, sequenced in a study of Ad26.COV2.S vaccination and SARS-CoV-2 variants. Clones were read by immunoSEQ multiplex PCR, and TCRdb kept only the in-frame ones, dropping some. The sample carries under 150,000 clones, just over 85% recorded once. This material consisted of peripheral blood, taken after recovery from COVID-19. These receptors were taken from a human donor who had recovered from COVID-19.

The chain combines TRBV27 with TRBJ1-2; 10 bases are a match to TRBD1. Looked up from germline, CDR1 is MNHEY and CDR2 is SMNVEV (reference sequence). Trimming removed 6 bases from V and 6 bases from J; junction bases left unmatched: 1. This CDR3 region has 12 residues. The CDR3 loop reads CASRGTGDGYTF. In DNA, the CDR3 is TGTGCCAGCAGGGGGACAGGGGATGGCTACACCTTC.

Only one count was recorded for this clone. Here the CDR3 reads CASSPRGNYGYTF. In DNA form, the CDR3 reads TGTGCCAGCAGCCCCCGAGGGAACTATGGCTACACCTTC. The chain joins TRBV7-2 to TRBJ1-2; D remains ambiguous. The CDR3 loop spans 13 amino acids. CDR1 is SGHTA and CDR2 is FQGNSA in the germline V gene. Trimming shortened V by 5 bases and J by 2 bases, and 9 bases separated the two germline ends.

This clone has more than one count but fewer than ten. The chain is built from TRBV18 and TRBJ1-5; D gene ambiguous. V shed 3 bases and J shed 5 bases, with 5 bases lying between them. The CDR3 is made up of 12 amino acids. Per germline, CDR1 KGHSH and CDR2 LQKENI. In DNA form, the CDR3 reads TGTGCCAGCTCACCGGTTGATCAGCCCCAGCATTTT. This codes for CASSPVDQPQHF. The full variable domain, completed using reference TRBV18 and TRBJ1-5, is NAGVMQNPRHLVRRRGQEARLRCSPMKGHSHVYWYRQLPEEGLKFMVYLQKENIIDESGMPKERFSAEFPKEGPSILRIQQVVRGDSAAYFCASSPVDQPQHFGDGTRLSIL.

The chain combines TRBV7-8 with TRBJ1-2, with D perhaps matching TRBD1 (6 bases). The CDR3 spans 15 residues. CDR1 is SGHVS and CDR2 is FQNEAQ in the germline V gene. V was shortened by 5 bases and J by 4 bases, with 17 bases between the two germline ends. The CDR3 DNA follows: TGTGCCAGCAGCATTCAGGGGCGGTTTAGCTATGGCTACACCTTC. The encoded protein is CASSIQGRFSYGYTF.

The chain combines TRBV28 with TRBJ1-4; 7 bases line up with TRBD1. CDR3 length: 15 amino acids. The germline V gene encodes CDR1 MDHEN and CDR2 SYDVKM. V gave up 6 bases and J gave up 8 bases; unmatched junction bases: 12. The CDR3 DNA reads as TGTGCCAGCAGGGCACCGGGACAGAGGTGGGAAAAACTGTTTTTT. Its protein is CASRAPGQRWEKLFF.

Here the CDR3 DNA reads TGTGCCAGCAGTACACTACCCGGGACAGGGTCTAGTTCTGGAAACACCATATATTTT. Residues: CASSTLPGTGSSSGNTIYF. The chain recombines TRBV28 with TRBJ1-3; 9 bases agree with TRBD1. V gave up 5 bases and J gave up 1 base; unmatched junction bases: 15. The germline CDR1 and CDR2 sequences are MDHEN and SYDVKM. This CDR3 region has 19 residues.